This T cell receptor beta chain was sequenced during a study of T cell repertoires in cytomegalovirus infection. About the study: The public TCR beta signatures pointed to both CMV infection and matching HLA type.

The V and J ends lost 7 bases and 1 base respectively, with 22 bases between them. The CDR3 sequence is 16 residues long. Germline V CDR1 and CDR2: DFQATT, SNEGSKA (reference sequence). Study-level findings and limits: The ex vivo response showed dominance by HLA-C-restricted CMV-specific TCR beta clonotypes. Carriage of CMV together with the relevant HLA was identifiable through cumulative public TCR beta family frequency.

MiXCR was run by TCRdb on the reads, yielding one entry per CDR3 protein. The sample records around 190,000 distinct CDR3 sequences, 13% to 15% being singletons. Ten or more counts support this clonotype. Its antigen is not known. The source of this sequence is a human donor in good health (CMV status not recorded). Some clones in this sample may be carry-over from other donors' samples. The sample comprised PBMCs. The genes are TRBV20-1 and TRBJ1-1; no firm D call. CDR3: CSGVGSDRGRNTEAFF. As DNA, the CDR3 is TGCAGTGGTGTAGGGTCAGACCGAGGTAGGAACACTGAAGCTTTCTTT.